A single sample gave rise to the 8 T cell receptor beta chains below, sequenced in a study of prognosis after radiotherapy for stage I lung cancer. Genomic DNA was the source, and TCR beta CDR3 was amplified from it by two-round multiplex PCR. First-round PCR, the initial amplification, used primers specific to each TRBV and TRBJ gene. Each CDR3 protein gets one entry after TCRdb re-called the multiplex PCR reads with MiXCR. This repertoire shows nearly 35,000 distinct CDR3 sequences, approximately 29% found once; its top ten account for roughly a quarter. Source: PBMCs, taken before or after stereotactic body radiation therapy (not recorded which). The source of these receptors is a donor of 50 years or more with non-small cell lung cancer.

At least ten counts were recorded for this clonotype. The CDR3 is CASSYSPLLQAGANVLTF. The CDR3 nucleotides are TGTGCCAGCAGTTACTCGCCCCTCTTGCAAGCTGGGGCCAACGTCCTGACTTTC. The chain has TRBV6-5 and TRBJ2-6; D is uncertain. Trimming stripped 0 bases from V and 2 bases from J, with 14 bases between. The germline gives CDR1 MNHEY, CDR2 SVGAGI. There are 18 residues in the CDR3.

In this sample, this clonotype turned up many times. The chain joins TRBV7-6 to TRBJ2-1; 10 bases match TRBD2. CDR1 is SGHVS, CDR2 FNYEAQ, per germline. V shed 0 bases, J shed 4 bases, and the junction held 6 bases outside the gene matches. The CDR3 covers 17 residues. The CDR3 nucleotides read TGTGCCAGCAGCTTAGCGGGGGCTAGCGGGGGATACAATGAGCAGTTCTTC. Amino acid sequence: CASSLAGASGGYNEQFF.

In this sample, this clonotype turned up many times. The V call is TRBV28, the J call TRBJ2-3; unclear D gene. V lost 5 bases and J 5 bases, leaving 11 bases between the germline ends. The germline V gene has CDR1 MDHEN and CDR2 SYDVKM. The CDR3 length is 13 residues. CDR3 region: CASSPSPGDTQYF. CDR3 in DNA: TGTGCCAGCAGTCCCAGCCCCGGAGATACGCAGTATTTT.

This clonotype was seen only a few times. This sequence joins TRBV5-4 and TRBJ2-2; tentative D call: TRBD2 (7 bases). Trimming shortened V by 4 bases and J by 3 bases, and 13 bases separated the two germline ends. Per the germline V gene, CDR1 is SGHNT and CDR2 is YYREEE (reference sequence). The CDR3 loop spans 15 amino acids. CDR3 nucleotides: TGTGCCAGCAGCACCCAGGGGAGGGACACCGGGGAGCTGTTTTTT. Protein sequence: CASSTQGRDTGELFF.

This clonotype was counted many times. V usage is TRBV24-1 and J usage is TRBJ1-5; a possible D gene is TRBD1 (5 bases). The CDR3 spans 13 residues. Trimming removed 5 bases from V and 5 bases from J, with 9 bases in between. From germline, CDR1 is KGHDR and CDR2 SFDVKD. CDR3 amino acids: CATSAGWDQPQHF. Here the CDR3 DNA reads TGTGCCACCAGTGCAGGGTGGGATCAGCCCCAGCATTTT.

The CDR3 here is CASRRTVAGTGELFF. CDR3 nucleotides: TGTGCCAGCAGGCGTACAGTGGCGGGCACCGGGGAGCTGTTTTTT. V usage is TRBV28 and J usage is TRBJ2-2; D is possibly TRBD2 (5 bases). Germline V lookup: CDR1 MDHEN, CDR2 SYDVKM. The V end was cut by 6 bases, the J end by 4 bases, with 15 bases between. The CDR3 is 15 amino acids.

A word on this clonotype: A much larger clone differs by one base, so this may be a read error. This chain links TRBV4-1 with TRBJ2-5; a weak D match, TRBD2 (6 bases). In germline, CDR1 is MGHRA, CDR2 YSYEKL. The CDR3 has 14 amino acids. The CDR3 DNA is TGCGCCAGCATCCAACCGGGGACTGCGGAGACCCAGTACTTC. Its protein product is CASIQPGTAETQYF.

This clonotype was picked up many times. The chain links TRBV9 to TRBJ2-5, with D perhaps matching TRBD2 (6 bases). Germline V CDR1 and CDR2: SGDLS, YYNGEE. V dropped 6 bases and J dropped 2 bases, with 17 bases sitting between them. This CDR3 region has 15 residues. The CDR3 sequence: CASTARVGGQETQYF. The CDR3 nucleotides are TGTGCCAGCACCGCCCGGGTGGGGGGTCAAGAGACCCAGTACTTC.